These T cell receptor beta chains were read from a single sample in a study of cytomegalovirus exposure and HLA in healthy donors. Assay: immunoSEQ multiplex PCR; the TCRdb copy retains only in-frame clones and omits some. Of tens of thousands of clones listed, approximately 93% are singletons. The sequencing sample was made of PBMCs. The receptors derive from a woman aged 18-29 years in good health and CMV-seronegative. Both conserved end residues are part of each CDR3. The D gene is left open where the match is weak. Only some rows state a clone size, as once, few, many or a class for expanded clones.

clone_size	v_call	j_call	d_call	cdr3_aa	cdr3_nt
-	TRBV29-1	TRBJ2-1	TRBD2	CSVVSLAVGKGYNEQFF	TGCAGCGTTGTATCGCTAGCGGTAGGGAAGGGCTACAATGAGCAGTTCTTC
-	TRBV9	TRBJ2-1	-	CASSVGQASNEQFF	TGTGCCAGCAGCGTAGGACAGGCCTCCAATGAGCAGTTCTTC
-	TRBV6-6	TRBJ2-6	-	CASSYVSSGANVLTF	TGTGCCAGCAGTTACGTTAGCTCTGGGGCCAACGTCCTGACTTTC
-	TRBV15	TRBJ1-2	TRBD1	CATSRGRGTGFIGNGYTF	TGTGCCACCAGCAGAGGCAGGGGGACAGGGTTTATAGGGAATGGCTACACCTTC
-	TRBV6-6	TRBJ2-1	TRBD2	CASSFPGTSVYNEQFF	TGTGCCAGCAGTTTCCCCGGGACTAGCGTCTACAATGAGCAGTTCTTC
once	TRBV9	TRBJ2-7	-	CASSVTETGYEQYF	TGTGCCAGCAGCGTAACGGAGACAGGCTACGAGCAGTACTTC
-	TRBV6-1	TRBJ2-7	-	CASSEEATGVNEQYF	TGTGCCAGCAGTGAAGAGGCGACGGGGGTTAACGAGCAGTACTTC
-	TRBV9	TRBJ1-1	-	CASSAPGAGTTEAFF	TGTGCCAGCAGCGCCCCAGGGGCAGGTACCACTGAAGCTTTCTTT
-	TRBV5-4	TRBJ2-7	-	CASSFKGGAEQYF	TGTGCCAGCAGCTTTAAAGGGGGAGCCGAGCAGTACTTC
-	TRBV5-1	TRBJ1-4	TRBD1	CASSGTEGKLFF	TGCGCCAGCAGCGGGACAGAAGGAAAACTGTTTTTT
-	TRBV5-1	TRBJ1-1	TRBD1	CASSLVTGKNTEAFF	TGCGCCAGCAGCCTAGTGACAGGGAAAAACACTGAAGCTTTCTTT